Below are 5 T cell receptor beta chains sequenced from a single sample in a study of OX40 agonist ivuxolimab in advanced cancers. Profiling relied on immunoSEQ multiplex PCR, and the TCRdb table lists in-frame clones only, not all of them. The sample has roughly 73,000 clones, around 88% seen once. Source: CD4+ or CD8+ T cells sorted from blood, taken in a trial of the OX40 agonist ivuxolimab. The source is an adult with an advanced solid tumor such as melanoma, head and neck, liver or kidney cancer.

The chain employs TRBV4-1 and TRBJ2-7; TRBD1 is a possible D gene (6 bases). The germline V gene has CDR1 MGHRA and CDR2 YSYEKL. Trimming cost V 2 bases and J 4 bases, with 18 bases left between them. The CDR3 has 16 amino acids. In DNA form, the CDR3 reads TGCGCCAGCAGCCAAAATATCGACCAGGGGAATTACGAGCAGTACTTC. Translation: CASSQNIDQGNYEQYF.

The chain carries TRBV27 and TRBJ1-6; D is unclear. There are 15 residues in the CDR3. The germline V gene encodes CDR1 MNHEY and CDR2 SMNVEV (reference sequence). Trimming stripped 5 bases from V and 4 bases from J, with 12 bases between. CDR3 in amino acids: CASSRMDLYNSPLHF. The CDR3 nucleotides are TGTGCCAGCAGTCGTATGGACCTTTATAATTCACCCCTCCACTTT.

This clone is a singleton in its sample. The rearrangement joins TRBV4-1 to TRBJ2-5; 13 bases match TRBD2. Trimming at V came to 6 bases and at J to 4 bases, leaving 8 bases not matched to a gene. CDR1 MGHRA and CDR2 YSYEKL come from the germline V gene. There are 16 residues in the CDR3. The DNA for the CDR3 is TGCGCCAGCAGTCCCAGGACTAGCGGGAGCAGAGAGACCCAGTACTTC. It translates to CASSPRTSGSRETQYF.

The chain has TRBV18 and TRBJ1-3; TRBD1 aligns across 7 bases. Per germline, CDR1 KGHSH and CDR2 LQKENI. The CDR3 has 16 residues. J was trimmed by 1 base and V by 6 bases; bases with no gene match: 9. The CDR3 loop is CASSPITGASGNTIYF. The CDR3 DNA reads as TGTGCCAGCTCTCCCATAACAGGGGCTTCTGGAAACACCATATATTTT.

V gene TRBV30 combines with J gene TRBJ2-1; D is perhaps TRBD1 (6 bases). This CDR3 comprises 11 residues. Deletions cut 0 bases from V and 9 bases from J, with 6 bases between. Germline CDR1 is GTSNPN and CDR2 is SVGIG (reference sequence). The CDR3 region is CAWSVQGEQFF. The CDR3 DNA sequence: TGTGCCTGGAGTGTACAGGGTGAGCAGTTCTTC.